A single sample is the source of the 13 T cell receptor beta chains below, sequenced in a study of blood T cell repertoires in COVID-19. Using immunoSEQ multiplex PCR, the repertoire was profiled, and TCRdb retains in-frame clones only, with some absent. Of roughly 100,000 clones listed, about 84% were seen once; the top ten hold more than 13%. The sequenced sample was peripheral blood. Source of these receptors: a woman aged 55 to 70 with acute or convalescent COVID-19.

The chain links TRBV5-1 to TRBJ1-6, with 9 positions matching TRBD1. Germline-derived CDR1 and CDR2 are SGHRS and YFSETQ. The CDR3 is 16 residues long. Trimming took 1 base from V and 10 from J; bases not matched to a gene: 9. The CDR3 loop is CASSLSGQGTESPLHF. The DNA for the CDR3 is TGCGCCAGCAGCTTGTCGGGACAGGGAACGGAATCACCCCTCCACTTT.

The chain is built from TRBV3-1 (or the pseudogene TRBV3-2) and TRBJ2-3; D remains ambiguous. The V gene lost 2 bases and the J gene lost 4 bases, with 13 bases spanning the gap. Germline V lookup: CDR1 LGHDT, CDR2 YNNKEL (reference sequence). CDR3 length equals 15 residues. The CDR3 sequence: CASSQSTVAADTQYF. CDR3 nucleotide sequence: TGTGCCAGCAGCCAATCGACCGTTGCGGCAGATACGCAGTATTTT.

The gene calls are TRBV2 and TRBJ2-5; 14 nucleotides align to TRBD2. The CDR3 has 16 residues. Trimming removed 3 bases from V and 4 bases from J; junction bases left unmatched: 4. From germline, CDR1 is SNHLY and CDR2 FYNNEI. The CDR3 DNA follows: TGTGCCAGCAGTGAGGGACTAGCGGGAGTCGGAGAGACCCAGTACTTC. This translates into CASSEGLAGVGETQYF.

The chain uses TRBV11-2 and TRBJ2-5, with 10 bases lining up with TRBD2. There are 16 residues in the CDR3. Germline V gene lookup returns CDR1 SGHAT and CDR2 FQNNGV. With V trimmed by 5 bases and J by 1 base, 7 bases remained unmatched. The CDR3 DNA reads as TGTGCCAGCAGCCCACTTAGACTAGCGGGCCAAGAGACCCAGTACTTC. Translating it yields CASSPLRLAGQETQYF.

The J gene is TRBJ1-2, the V gene TRBV30; D is perhaps TRBD1 (5 bases). In germline, CDR1 is GTSNPN, CDR2 SVGIG (reference sequence). The V and J ends lost 3 bases and 3 bases respectively, with 11 bases between them. The CDR3 is 13 residues long. CDR3 protein: CAWSGGRDYGYTF. As DNA, the CDR3 is TGTGCCTGGAGCGGGGGACGGGACTATGGCTACACCTTC.

The chain employs TRBV4-2 and TRBJ2-4, with D maybe TRBD2 (5 bases). CDR1 and CDR2 (germline): LGHNA, YNFKEQ. V was clipped by 3 bases and J by 6 bases, with 12 bases between them. The CDR3 sequence is 14 residues long. The CDR3 region is CASSHAAAGNIQYF. For the CDR3, the DNA is TGTGCCAGCAGCCATGCCGCGGCGGGAAACATTCAGTACTTC.

This rearrangement joins TRBV5-5 to TRBJ1-1, with D perhaps TRBD1 (5 bases). The CDR3 is 15 amino acids. The V end was cut by 3 bases, the J end by 6 bases, with 18 bases between. Germline assignment: CDR1 SGHKS and CDR2 YYEKEE (reference sequence). The CDR3 nucleotides are TGTGCCAGCAGCTCGGGTTGGCGGGGGAGCCCTGAAGCTTTCTTT. Amino acids: CASSSGWRGSPEAFF.

This clone was seen only a few times. The J gene is TRBJ1-5, the V gene TRBV6-4; D unresolved. CDR1 is MRHNA and CDR2 is SNTAGT in the germline V gene. Deletions cut 3 bases from V and 2 bases from J, with 11 bases between. This CDR3 is 15 amino acids long. CDR3 sequence: CASSEFGSGNQPQHF. The CDR3 coding sequence is TGTGCCAGCAGTGAATTCGGGTCGGGCAATCAGCCCCAGCATTTT.

The chain carries TRBV4-2 and TRBJ2-3, with 8 bases lining up with TRBD1. The ends lost 4 bases at V and 5 bases at J; junction bases unmatched: 5. The V gene's germline CDR1 is LGHNA and CDR2 YNFKEQ. This CDR3 is 14 amino acids long. CDR3 loop: CASSPQGAEDTQYF. For the CDR3, the DNA is TGTGCCAGCAGCCCCCAGGGGGCGGAAGATACGCAGTATTTT.

The V call is TRBV29-1, the J call TRBJ2-7, with 7 bases matching TRBD2. CDR3 length: 16 residues. Trimming took 8 bases from V and 4 from J; bases not matched to a gene: 20. In germline, CDR1 is SQVTM, CDR2 ANQGSEA. CDR3: CSPLWRLWGRAYEQYF. The DNA for the CDR3 is TGCAGCCCGTTGTGGCGCCTGTGGGGGAGGGCTTACGAGCAGTACTTC.

The CDR3 DNA reads as TGTGCCAGCAGCCGGACTAGCGGGAGGGCGGAGACCCAGTACTTC. This encodes CASSRTSGRAETQYF. This chain links TRBV11-3 with TRBJ2-5, with TRBD2 identical over 15 bases. The CDR3 runs to 15 residues. After removal of 5 bases from V and 5 bases from J, the junction contained 3 bases not matched to a gene. Germline V CDR1 and CDR2: SGHNT, YENEEA.

The rearrangement joins TRBV7-9 to TRBJ2-2; TRBD1 aligns across 7 bases. The germline V gene has CDR1 SEHNR and CDR2 FQNEAQ (reference sequence). This CDR3 region has 14 residues. V was clipped by 9 bases and J by 3 bases; unmatched bases: 7. The CDR3 coding sequence is TGTGCCAGTGCCCGGGACAGAGACACCGGGGAGCTGTTTTTT. Protein product: CASARDRDTGELFF.

This sequence joins TRBV7-9 and TRBJ2-1; TRBD2 agrees at 12 bases. Germline CDR1 reads SEHNR; CDR2 reads FQNEAQ (reference sequence). The CDR3 is made up of 14 amino acids. Losses at the gene ends were 8 bases for V and 5 bases for J; bases not matched to a gene: 4. The CDR3 DNA follows: TGTGCCAGCGGCTGGACTAGCGGGAACAATGAGCAGTTCTTC. This sequence encodes CASGWTSGNNEQFF.